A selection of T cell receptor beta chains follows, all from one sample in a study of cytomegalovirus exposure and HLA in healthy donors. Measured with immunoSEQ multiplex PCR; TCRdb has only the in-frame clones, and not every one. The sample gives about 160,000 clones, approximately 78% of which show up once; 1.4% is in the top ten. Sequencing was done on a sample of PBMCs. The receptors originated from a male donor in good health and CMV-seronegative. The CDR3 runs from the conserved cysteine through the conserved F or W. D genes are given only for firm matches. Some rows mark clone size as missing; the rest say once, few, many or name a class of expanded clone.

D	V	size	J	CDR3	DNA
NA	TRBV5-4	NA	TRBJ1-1	CASSFGSGSTEAFF	TGTGCCAGCAGCTTTGGCTCAGGGTCCACTGAAGCTTTCTTT
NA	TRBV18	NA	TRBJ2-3	CASPPLGGTTDTQYF	TGTGCCAGCCCTCCTCTTGGGGGCACGACAGATACGCAGTATTTT
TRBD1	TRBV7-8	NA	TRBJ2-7	CASSSDRGQNGEQYF	TGTGCCAGCAGCTCCGACAGGGGGCAGAATGGCGAGCAGTACTTC
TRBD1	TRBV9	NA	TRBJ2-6	CASSVDLQGSGANVLTF	TGTGCCAGCAGCGTAGACCTACAGGGGTCCGGGGCCAACGTCCTGACTTTC
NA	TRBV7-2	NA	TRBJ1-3	CASSFGQPFSGNTIYF	TGTGCCAGCAGCTTTGGACAGCCCTTCTCTGGAAACACCATATATTTT
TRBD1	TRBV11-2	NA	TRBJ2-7	CASSPSWDRGAYEQYF	TGTGCCAGCAGCCCATCGTGGGACAGGGGGGCCTACGAGCAGTACTTC
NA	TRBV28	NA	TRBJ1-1	CASRKQGRNTEAFF	TGTGCCAGCAGGAAACAGGGAAGGAACACTGAAGCTTTCTTT
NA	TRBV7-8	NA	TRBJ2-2	CASSLWGAGELFF	TGTGCCAGCAGCTTATGGGGGGCCGGGGAGCTGTTTTTT
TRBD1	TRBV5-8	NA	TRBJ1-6	CASRRDRQTNSPLHF	TGTGCCAGCCGACGGGACAGGCAGACCAATTCACCCCTCCACTTT
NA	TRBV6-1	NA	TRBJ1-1	CASSEQGRNTEAFF	TGTGCCAGCAGTGAACAGGGGAGGAACACTGAAGCTTTCTTT
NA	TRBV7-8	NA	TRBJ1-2	CASSFGGGYGYTF	TGTGCCAGCAGCTTTGGGGGGGGCTATGGCTACACCTTC
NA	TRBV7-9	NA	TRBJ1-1	CASSLEQNTEAFF	TGTGCCAGCAGCTTAGAGCAGAACACTGAAGCTTTCTTT
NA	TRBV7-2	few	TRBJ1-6	CASTQGAGYNSPLHF	TGTGCCAGCACCCAAGGGGCGGGGTACAATTCACCCCTCCACTTT
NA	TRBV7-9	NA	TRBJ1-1	CASSPRDTEAFF	TGTGCCAGCAGCCCCCGGGACACCGAAGCTTTCTTT
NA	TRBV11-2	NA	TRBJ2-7	CASSSSRGFSYEQYF	TGTGCCAGCAGCTCGTCCAGGGGATTCTCCTACGAGCAGTACTTC
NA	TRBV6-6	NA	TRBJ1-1	CASSARQEIRTEAFF	TGTGCCAGCAGCGCGAGACAGGAAATCCGGACTGAAGCTTTCTTT
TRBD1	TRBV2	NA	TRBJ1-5	CASSEQGGGQPQHF	TGTGCCAGCAGTGAACAAGGGGGCGGGCAGCCCCAGCATTTT
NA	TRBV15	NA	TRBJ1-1	CATSAPGLNTEAFF	TGTGCCACCAGCGCACCGGGTCTGAACACTGAAGCTTTCTTT
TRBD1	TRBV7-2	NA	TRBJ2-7	CASSSGTGGREQYF	TGTGCCAGCAGCTCCGGGACAGGGGGACGCGAGCAGTACTTC
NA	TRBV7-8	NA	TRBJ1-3	CASSWTGYSGNTIYF	TGTGCCAGCAGCTGGACTGGCTACTCTGGAAACACCATATATTTT
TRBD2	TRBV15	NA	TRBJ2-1	CATSWTSGSRNNEQFF	TGTGCCACCAGCTGGACTAGCGGGAGCCGTAACAATGAGCAGTTCTTC
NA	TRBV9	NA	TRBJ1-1	CASSVRPGNTEAFF	TGTGCCAGCAGCGTTCGTCCAGGGAACACTGAAGCTTTCTTT
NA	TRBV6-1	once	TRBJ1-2	CANLERTSRGYTF	TGTGCCAACCTTGAAAGGACATCTCGAGGCTACACCTTC
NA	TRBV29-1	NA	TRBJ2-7	CSVEDDGRGASYEQYF	TGCAGCGTTGAAGATGACGGGCGGGGTGCCTCCTACGAGCAGTACTTC
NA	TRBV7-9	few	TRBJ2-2	CASSFVTGELFF	TGTGCCAGCAGCTTCGTTACCGGGGAGCTGTTTTTT
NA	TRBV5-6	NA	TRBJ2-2	CASSLAPPTGELFF	TGTGCCAGCAGCTTGGCCCCCCCTACCGGGGAGCTGTTTTTT
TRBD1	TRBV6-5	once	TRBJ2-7	CASRARDSTYEQYF	TGTGCCAGCAGGGCCCGGGACAGCACCTACGAGCAGTACTTC
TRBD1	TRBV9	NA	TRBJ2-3	CASSARQGAVADTQYF	TGTGCCAGCAGCGCCAGACAGGGGGCCGTAGCAGATACGCAGTATTTT
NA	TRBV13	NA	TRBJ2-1	CASSFGGNEQFF	TGTGCCAGCAGCTTTGGAGGTAATGAGCAGTTCTTC
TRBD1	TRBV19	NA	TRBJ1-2	CASYRDSPSFGYTF	TGTGCCAGTTACCGGGACAGCCCTTCCTTCGGCTACACCTTC
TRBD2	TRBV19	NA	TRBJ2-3	CASSIPASGSTTDTQYF	TGTGCCAGTAGTATACCCGCTAGCGGGTCTACCACAGATACGCAGTATTTT
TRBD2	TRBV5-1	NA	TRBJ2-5	CASSIGLAGAGETQYF	TGCGCCAGCAGCATAGGACTAGCGGGAGCAGGGGAGACCCAGTACTTC
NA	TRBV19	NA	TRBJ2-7	CASSARTVSYEQYF	TGTGCCAGTAGTGCCCGGACAGTTTCCTACGAGCAGTACTTC
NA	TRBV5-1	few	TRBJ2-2	CASSLAAYDTGELFF	TGCGCCAGCAGCTTGGCCGCCTACGACACCGGGGAGCTGTTTTTT
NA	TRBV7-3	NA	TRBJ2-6	CASSPNRNSGANVLTF	TGTGCCAGCAGCCCGAACAGAAACTCTGGGGCCAACGTCCTGACTTTC
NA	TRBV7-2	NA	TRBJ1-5	CASSLGPGGYAQHF	TGTGCCAGCAGCTTAGGCCCAGGCGGGTATGCCCAGCATTTT
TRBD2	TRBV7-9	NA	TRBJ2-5	CASSLGLAGGQETQYF	TGTGCCAGCAGCTTAGGACTAGCGGGGGGCCAAGAGACCCAGTACTTC
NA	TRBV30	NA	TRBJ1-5	CAWSVLRGNQPQHF	TGTGCCTGGAGTGTACTTCGCGGCAATCAGCCCCAGCATTTT
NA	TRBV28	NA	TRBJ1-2	CDRRGYGYTF	TGTGATCGGCGGGGCTATGGCTACACCTTC
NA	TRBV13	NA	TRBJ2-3	CASSLRSGSSTDTQYF	TGTGCCAGCAGCTTACGGAGCGGATCTAGCACAGATACGCAGTATTTT
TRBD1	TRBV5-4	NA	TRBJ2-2	CASSYDRDTGELFF	TGTGCCAGCAGCTATGACAGGGACACCGGGGAGCTGTTTTTT
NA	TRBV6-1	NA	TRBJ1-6	CASGGRSYNSPLHF	TGTGCCAGCGGGGGGAGATCCTATAATTCACCCCTCCACTTT
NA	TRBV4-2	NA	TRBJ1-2	CASSQDTESYYGYTF	TGTGCCAGCAGCCAAGATACAGAATCCTACTATGGCTACACCTTC
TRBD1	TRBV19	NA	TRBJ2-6	CASSIRAGGAPGANVLTF	TGTGCCAGTAGTATACGGGCAGGGGGCGCCCCTGGGGCCAACGTCCTGACTTTC
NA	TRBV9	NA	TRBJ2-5	CASSGTAQETQYF	TGTGCCAGCAGCGGGACAGCCCAAGAGACCCAGTACTTC
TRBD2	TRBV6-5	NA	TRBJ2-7	CASQRLAGLYEQYF	TGTGCCAGCCAAAGACTAGCGGGCCTGTACGAGCAGTACTTC
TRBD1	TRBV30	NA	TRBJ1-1	CAWSRQGLPEAFF	TGTGCCTGGAGCCGACAGGGTCTGCCTGAAGCTTTCTTT
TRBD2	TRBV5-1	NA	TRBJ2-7	CASSLGPPTSAFPYEQYF	TGCGCCAGCAGCTTGGGGCCCCCGACTAGCGCGTTCCCCTACGAGCAGTACTTC